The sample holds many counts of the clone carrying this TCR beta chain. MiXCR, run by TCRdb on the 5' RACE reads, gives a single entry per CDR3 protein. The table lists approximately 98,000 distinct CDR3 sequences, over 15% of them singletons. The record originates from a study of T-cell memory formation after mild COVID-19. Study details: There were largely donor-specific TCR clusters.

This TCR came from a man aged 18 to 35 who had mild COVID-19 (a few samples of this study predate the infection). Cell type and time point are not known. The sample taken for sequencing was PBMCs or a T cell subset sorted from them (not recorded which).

Here the CDR3 reads CASSLAFRGEDGYTF. The CDR3 bases are TGTGCCAGCAGCTTAGCGTTCCGGGGCGAGGATGGCTACACCTTC. The chain employs TRBV7-2 and TRBJ1-2, with a tentative D call TRBD1 (5 bases). This CDR3 is 15 amino acids long. V lost 0 bases and J lost 6, with 14 bases in between. Germline-derived CDR1 and CDR2 are SGHTA and FQGNSA.